This TCR beta chain comes out of a study of blood T cell repertoires in COVID-19. Trimming shortened V by 4 bases and J by 3 bases, and 13 bases separated the two germline ends. The CDR3 is 14 amino acids. Germline CDR1 SEHNR, CDR2 FQNEAQ (reference sequence). Repertoires were generated with immunoSEQ multiplex PCR, while TCRdb's copy carries only in-frame clones and drops some. Of several thousand clones in the sample, roughly nine tenths were seen once. The chain recombines TRBV7-9 with TRBJ2-7; no clear D gene. Specimen: peripheral blood. The sequence came from a man aged 55 to 70 with acute or convalescent COVID-19. CDR3 sequence reads: CASSSTSRIYEQYF. CDR3 coding DNA: TGTGCCAGCAGCTCCACTTCCCGTATCTACGAGCAGTACTTC.